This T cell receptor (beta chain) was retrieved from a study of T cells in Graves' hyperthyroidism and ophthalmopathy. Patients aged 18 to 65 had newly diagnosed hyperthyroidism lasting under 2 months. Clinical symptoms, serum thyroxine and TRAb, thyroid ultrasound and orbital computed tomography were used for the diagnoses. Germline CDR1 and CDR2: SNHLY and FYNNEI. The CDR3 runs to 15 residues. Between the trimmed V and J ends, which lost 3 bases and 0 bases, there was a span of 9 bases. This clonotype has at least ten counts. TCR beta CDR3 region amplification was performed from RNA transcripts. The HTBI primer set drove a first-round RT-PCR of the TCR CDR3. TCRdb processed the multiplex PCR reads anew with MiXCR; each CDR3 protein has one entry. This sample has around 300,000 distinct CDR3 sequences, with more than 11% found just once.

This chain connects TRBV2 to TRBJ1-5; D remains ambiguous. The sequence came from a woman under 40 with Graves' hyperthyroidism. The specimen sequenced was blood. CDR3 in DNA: TGTGCCAGCAGTGACGGTGCTTATAGCAATCAGCCCCAGCATTTT. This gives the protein CASSDGAYSNQPQHF.